The present T cell receptor (beta chain) was sequenced within a study of PD-1 blockade in classical Hodgkin lymphoma. The germline gives CDR1 MNHNS, CDR2 SASEGT. V was shortened by 11 bases and J by 4 bases, with 17 bases between the two germline ends. The CDR3 has 13 amino acids. Each patient's relapse followed autologous stem cell transplantation, and brentuximab vedotin exposure varied. The protocol was immunoSEQ multiplex PCR, while the TCRdb copy is restricted to in-frame clones and leaves out a portion. Here the sample spans about 23,000 clones, about 71% being singletons. Source: peripheral blood mononuclear cells (PBMCs), taken at baseline. The clonotype comes from a human donor with classical Hodgkin lymphoma. The J gene is TRBJ1-1, the V gene TRBV6-1; D gene uncertain. The CDR3: CACEVFRSTEAFF. In DNA form, the CDR3 reads TGTGCCTGTGAGGTGTTCCGGAGCACTGAAGCTTTCTTT.